What follows are 21 T cell receptor beta chains derived from one specimen sequenced in a study of Ad26.COV2.S vaccination and SARS-CoV-2 variants. Method: immunoSEQ multiplex PCR; TCRdb's copy keeps in-frame clones and lacks some. This table holds about 350,000 clones, 88% found once. Treatment here: around 19 received Ad26.COV2.S at low or high dose, single or two shots; about 5 received placebo; per-sample allocation not given. Repertoires come from day 63 after the first vaccine or placebo injection. Specimen: peripheral blood, collected in a trial of Ad26.COV2.S vaccine versus placebo. These receptors came from a person between 18 and 65 years old who received the Ad26.COV2.S COVID-19 vaccine or a placebo.

This chain connects TRBV15 to TRBJ2-1, with 12 bases identical to TRBD2. The CDR3 consists of 15 residues. The trim removed 5 bases at V and 9 bases at J, leaving 8 bases unmatched. CDR1 and CDR2 from the germline V gene are LNHNV and YYDKDF (reference sequence). CDR3 loop: CATSPRTSGIGEQFF. The CDR3 nucleotides read TGTGCCACCAGCCCAAGGACTAGCGGGATCGGTGAGCAGTTCTTC.

The V gene is TRBV4-2, the J gene TRBJ2-1; tentative D call: TRBD1 (6 bases). V lost 1 base to trimming and J lost 0 bases, with 10 bases between them. The CDR3 runs to 16 residues. Germline V gives CDR1 LGHNA, CDR2 YNFKEQ. The CDR3 DNA follows: TGTGCCAGCAGCCAAGTCGGGACACCCTCCTACAATGAGCAGTTCTTC. Its protein product is CASSQVGTPSYNEQFF.

This sequence joins TRBV7-3 and TRBJ2-1; tentatively, D is TRBD2 (6 bases). V lost 3 bases, J lost 10 bases, and 10 bases lay in between. The CDR3 consists of 12 residues. Looked up from germline, CDR1 is SGHTA and CDR2 is FQGTGA. The CDR3 region has the DNA TGTGCCAGCAGCTTCGGAGGGGAAGAGCAGTTCTTC. Translation gives CASSFGGEEQFF.

This rearrangement joins TRBV4-3 to TRBJ2-7; D is undetermined. CDR1 is LGHNA, CDR2 YSLEER, per germline. V lost 4 bases, J lost 5 bases, and 12 bases lay in between. This CDR3 contains 13 residues. CDR3 residues: CASSLAGFHEQYF. The CDR3 DNA reads as TGCGCCAGCAGCCTAGCAGGTTTCCACGAGCAGTACTTC.

The chain links TRBV3-1 (or the pseudogene TRBV3-2) to TRBJ2-7; D is possibly TRBD1 (6 bases). V was pared by 4 bases and J by 0 bases, with 19 bases between. CDR1 LGHDT and CDR2 YNNKEL come from the germline V gene (reference sequence). CDR3 length: 17 amino acids. CDR3 sequence: CASSLSWGLGNSYEQYF. CDR3 DNA sequence: TGTGCCAGCAGCCTAAGTTGGGGGCTAGGCAACTCCTACGAGCAGTACTTC.

The CDR3 coding sequence is TGTGCCAGCAGCTTGACAGGGGGAAACTATGGCTACACCTTC. It codes for CASSLTGGNYGYTF. The genes are TRBV5-4 and TRBJ1-2; TRBD1 aligns across 8 bases. Looked up from germline, CDR1 is SGHNT and CDR2 is YYREEE (reference sequence). Losses at the gene ends were 1 base for V and 2 bases for J; bases not matched to a gene: 1. The length of the CDR3 is 14 residues.

V gene TRBV7-9 combines with J gene TRBJ2-1; 7 nucleotides agree with TRBD2. Germline V gives CDR1 SEHNR, CDR2 FQNEAQ (reference sequence). V lost 2 bases, J lost 9 bases, and 13 bases stayed unmatched. The CDR3 totals 16 residues. DNA of the CDR3: TGTGCCAGCAGCTTAAGCTGGCAGAGTTTAGCGGGTGAGCAGTTCTTC. Its translation is CASSLSWQSLAGEQFF.

This clone occurred once. The chain combines TRBV4-1 with TRBJ1-5; D might be TRBD1 (5 bases). Germline V gene data show CDR1 as MGHRA and CDR2 as YSYEKL. Trimming shortened V by 1 base and J by 0 bases, and 7 bases separated the two germline ends. CDR3 length equals 15 residues. The chain's CDR3 is CASSQGGYSNQPQHF. In nucleotides, the CDR3 is TGCGCCAGCAGCCAAGGGGGGTATAGCAATCAGCCCCAGCATTTT.

The rearrangement joins TRBV6-5 to TRBJ1-1, with D perhaps matching TRBD1 (6 bases). Germline loops: CDR1 MNHEY, CDR2 SVGAGI. Deletions cut 4 bases from V and 8 bases from J, with 11 bases between. The CDR3 consists of 12 residues. The CDR3 coding sequence is TGTGCCAGCAGTTCCAGGGGCGCCGAAGCTTTCTTT. Residues: CASSSRGAEAFF.

The chain combines TRBV3-1 (or the pseudogene TRBV3-2) with TRBJ1-3, with 9 nucleotides matching TRBD1. Germline lookup yields CDR1 LGHDT and CDR2 YNNKEL (reference sequence). The CDR3 totals 13 residues. V lost 4 bases to trimming and J lost 7 bases; unmatched junction nucleotides: 2. The CDR3 DNA is TGTGCCAGCAGCCTCGGGACAGGGAACACCATATATTTT. Amino acid sequence: CASSLGTGNTIYF.

The J gene is TRBJ2-3, the V gene TRBV27; 8 bases match TRBD1. The CDR3 loop spans 12 amino acids. Looked up from germline, CDR1 is MNHEY and CDR2 is SMNVEV (reference sequence). The ends lost 8 bases at V and 5 bases at J; junction bases unmatched: 3. The CDR3 spells CASGDRGDTQYF. The CDR3 DNA reads TGTGCCAGCGGAGACAGGGGAGATACGCAGTATTTT.

J is TRBJ2-5 and V is TRBV28; 8 nucleotides align to TRBD1. The CDR3 length is 15 residues. With 4 bases clipped from V and 1 base from J, the junction kept 5 bases outside the gene matches. Germline lookup yields CDR1 MDHEN and CDR2 SYDVKM. Written as DNA, the CDR3 is TGTGCCAGCAGTTGGTCAGGGGGCCGCCAAGAGACCCAGTACTTC. It translates to CASSWSGGRQETQYF.

As for this clone: The sample contains more than one DNA sequence encoding this CDR3. CDR3 sequence (DNA): TGTGCCAGCAGCTTAGACGTCAGCAATCAGCCCCAGCATTTT. Translated: CASSLDVSNQPQHF. This rearrangement joins TRBV7-2 to TRBJ1-5; D not resolved. Germline V CDR1 and CDR2: SGHTA, FQGNSA. V was clipped by 1 base and J by 1 base, with 5 bases between them. This CDR3 is 14 amino acids long.

The J gene is TRBJ1-5, the V gene TRBV4-3; D is unresolved. This CDR3 contains 15 residues. Germline V gives CDR1 LGHNA, CDR2 YSLEER. The V end lost 0 bases, the J end lost 4 bases, and 10 bases lay between the germline ends. In DNA form, the CDR3 reads TGCGCCAGCAGCCAAGACGGCGGGGAAAATCAGCCCCAGCATTTT. Residues: CASSQDGGENQPQHF.

The rearrangement joins TRBV27 to TRBJ2-7, with D tentatively TRBD1 (5 bases). CDR1 and CDR2 from the germline V gene are MNHEY and SMNVEV (reference sequence). V dropped 8 bases and J dropped 2 bases, with 13 bases sitting between them. The CDR3 spans 13 residues. In DNA form, the CDR3 reads TGTGCCAGCGGGCTTACAGGTCCCTACGAGCAGTACTTC. It encodes CASGLTGPYEQYF.

This clone was counted only a few times. The chain links TRBV6-4 to TRBJ2-5; D gene ambiguous. The CDR3 loop spans 13 amino acids. The germline V and J ends were trimmed by 4 bases and 3 bases, with 9 bases remaining between them. Germline CDR1 reads MRHNA; CDR2 reads SNTAGT. CDR3 DNA sequence: TGTGCCAGCAGTGTTGACGAAAAAGAGACCCAGTACTTC. It yields the protein CASSVDEKETQYF.

The chain is built from TRBV7-3 and TRBJ2-2, with a possible D match to TRBD2 (6 bases). CDR3 length: 19 residues. The germline V gene has CDR1 SGHTA and CDR2 FQGTGA. Deletions cut 1 base from V and 0 bases from J, with 18 bases between. CDR3 protein: CASSLSHLSGYTNTGELFF. The CDR3, as DNA: TGTGCCAGCAGCTTAAGTCATTTGAGCGGGTATACGAACACCGGGGAGCTGTTTTTT.

This clone is a singleton in its sample. The genes are TRBV7-9 and TRBJ1-5; possibly TRBD1 for D (5 bases). V was clipped by 5 bases and J by 4 bases, with 15 bases between them. The CDR3 covers 15 residues. The germline V gene has CDR1 SEHNR and CDR2 FQNEAQ (reference sequence). CDR3 DNA: TGTGCCAGCAGCCCATCAGGGCAGGGAAATCAGCCCCAGCATTTT. This gives the protein CASSPSGQGNQPQHF.

The chain combines TRBV27 with TRBJ1-1, with 7 positions matching TRBD1. The trim removed 4 bases at V and 0 bases at J, leaving 5 bases unmatched. Looked up from germline, CDR1 is MNHEY and CDR2 is SMNVEV (reference sequence). The CDR3 loop spans 15 amino acids. DNA of the CDR3: TGTGCCAGCAGTTCCTCAGGGGGGATGAACACTGAAGCTTTCTTT. Protein product: CASSSSGGMNTEAFF.

The rearrangement uses TRBV19 and TRBJ2-1; tentative D call: TRBD2 (5 bases). Trimming stripped 3 bases from V and 2 bases from J, with 11 bases between. The CDR3 length is 15 residues. Per the germline V gene, CDR1 is LNHDA and CDR2 is SQIVND (reference sequence). The CDR3 region is CASSILGSAYNEQFF. CDR3 sequence (DNA): TGTGCCAGTAGTATTTTGGGTAGCGCCTACAATGAGCAGTTCTTC.

The chain links TRBV29-1 to TRBJ2-2; D is uncertain. Trimming shortened V by 6 bases and J by 2 bases, and 10 bases separated the two germline ends. The CDR3 loop spans 13 amino acids. CDR1 and CDR2 (germline): SQVTM, ANQGSEA. Written as DNA, the CDR3 is TGCAGCGTGGCACCCGGAAACACCGGGGAGCTGTTTTTT. Amino acids: CSVAPGNTGELFF.